The 27 T cell receptor beta chains given below trace back to one sample, sequenced in a study of PD-1 blockade in classical Hodgkin lymphoma. In every patient, relapse followed autologous stem cell transplantation, while exposure to brentuximab vedotin differed. Sequencing was performed with immunoSEQ multiplex PCR; in TCRdb, only in-frame clones are kept and a portion is missing. Of tens of thousands of clones in the sample, about 92% were seen once. Source: peripheral blood mononuclear cells (PBMCs), taken at baseline. The receptors come from a human donor with classical Hodgkin lymphoma.

The genes are TRBV7-9 and TRBJ1-1; TRBD1 is a possible D gene (6 bases). CDR3 length: 15 amino acids. CDR1 and CDR2 from the germline V gene are SEHNR and FQNEAQ (reference sequence). V was pared by 6 bases and J by 2 bases, with 16 bases between. CDR3 bases: TGTGCCAGCAGTCATCGTCCGGACAGCAACACTGAAGCTTTCTTT. Protein product: CASSHRPDSNTEAFF.

The rearrangement joins TRBV18 to TRBJ1-2; D is uncertain. Germline V gene lookup returns CDR1 KGHSH and CDR2 LQKENI. CDR3 length: 16 residues. V was clipped by 1 base and J by 6 bases, with 18 bases between them. The CDR3 DNA is TGTGCCAGCTCACCACTTTCTCTCGGTGGAATGGATGGCTACACCTTC. Translated, it gives CASSPLSLGGMDGYTF.

V gene TRBV27 combines with J gene TRBJ2-1; D gene ambiguous. The CDR3 contains 11 residues. Germline V gene data show CDR1 as MNHEY and CDR2 as SMNVEV (reference sequence). Deletions cut 3 bases from V and 6 bases from J, with 3 bases between. The CDR3 loop reads CASSFSNEQFF. The CDR3 DNA reads TGTGCCAGCAGTTTTTCCAATGAGCAGTTCTTC.

This clone was observed a single time. This chain joins TRBV4-1 and TRBJ1-6, with D tentatively TRBD1 (5 bases). The V end was cut by 0 bases, the J end by 4 bases, with 13 bases between. Germline V gene lookup returns CDR1 MGHRA and CDR2 YSYEKL. The CDR3 extends over 17 amino acids. The CDR3 sequence: CASSQDLGTAYNSPLHF. CDR3 DNA sequence: TGCGCCAGCAGCCAAGATCTAGGGACGGCATATAATTCACCCCTCCACTTT.

J is TRBJ2-1 and V is TRBV11-3, with 13 nucleotides matching TRBD2. Unmatched junction bases numbered 21, after V lost 3 bases and J lost 10 bases. This CDR3 comprises 20 residues. CDR1 and CDR2 from the germline V gene are SGHNT and YENEEA. The CDR3 region has the DNA TGTGCCAGCAGCTTCAGTCTCCTTAAGGGACTAGCGGGGCCATTTGGGGAGCAGTTCTTC. Translation: CASSFSLLKGLAGPFGEQFF.

The chain uses TRBV29-1 and TRBJ2-7; D not certain. This CDR3 is built from 12 residues. Trimming removed 3 bases at V and 1 base at J, with 7 bases between. The germline gives CDR1 SQVTM, CDR2 ANQGSEA. CDR3 sequence reads: CSVESGSYEQYF. The CDR3, as DNA: TGCAGCGTTGAGAGTGGGTCCTACGAGCAGTACTTC.

This chain connects TRBV5-5 to TRBJ1-6; no reliable D call. CDR1 and CDR2 from the germline V gene are SGHKS and YYEKEE (reference sequence). The CDR3 is 15 residues long. The V gene lost 0 bases and the J gene lost 1 base, with 5 bases spanning the gap. The CDR3 DNA reads TGTGCCAGCAGCTTGGGAGGGTCCTATAATTCACCCCTCCACTTT. It specifies CASSLGGSYNSPLHF.

The rearrangement joins TRBV5-8 to TRBJ2-4; a possible D gene is TRBD2 (6 bases). With 2 bases removed from V and 8 bases from J, the gap between germline ends came to 17 bases. The CDR3 covers 15 residues. Germline V CDR1 and CDR2: SGHTS, YDEGEE. This chain's CDR3 is CASSFGGRNYHIQYF. For the CDR3, the DNA is TGTGCCAGCAGCTTTGGGGGGAGAAATTACCACATTCAGTACTTC.

This clone was seen only once. The chain is built from TRBV30 and TRBJ2-1; 9 bases agree with TRBD1. Germline V gene data show CDR1 as GTSNPN and CDR2 as SVGIG (reference sequence). The CDR3 runs to 14 residues. After removal of 2 bases from V and 8 bases from J, the junction contained 7 bases not matched to a gene. The chain's CDR3 is CAWSRDRDRYEQFF. As DNA, the CDR3 is TGTGCCTGGAGTCGGGACAGGGATCGGTATGAGCAGTTCTTC.

This sequence joins TRBV13 and TRBJ2-7; 8 bases map to TRBD1. CDR3 length equals 15 residues. The germline gives CDR1 PRHDT, CDR2 FYEKMQ (reference sequence). V lost 1 base to trimming and J lost 2 bases; unmatched junction nucleotides: 4. The CDR3 region is CASSLEGQATYEQYF. CDR3 coding DNA: TGTGCCAGCAGCTTAGAGGGACAGGCAACCTACGAGCAGTACTTC.

This clone was seen once. The rearrangement joins TRBV28 to TRBJ2-7; a weak D match, TRBD1 (5 bases). CDR3 length: 13 residues. Trimming took off 7 bases at V and 7 bases at J, with 17 bases between the two ends. Germline CDR1 is MDHEN and CDR2 is SYDVKM. The CDR3 sequence: CASIPLQDLEQYF. The CDR3 nucleotides are TGTGCCAGCATCCCTCTACAGGATTTAGAGCAGTACTTC. The whole variable domain, remainder taken from reference TRBV28 and TRBJ2-7, is DVKVTQSSRYLVKRTGEKVFLECVQDMDHENMFWYRQDPGLGLRLIYFSYDVKMKEKGDIPEGYSVSREKKERFSLILESASTNQTSMYLCASIPLQDLEQYFGPGTRLTVT.

This clone was detected a few times. The gene calls are TRBV5-1 and TRBJ1-2, with D unresolved. The CDR3 has 12 amino acids. The germline V gene encodes CDR1 SGHRS and CDR2 YFSETQ. Trimming removed 4 bases at V and 5 bases at J, with 9 bases between. CDR3 amino acids: CASSPDSYGYTF. CDR3 nucleotides: TGCGCCAGCAGCCCTGACTCTTATGGCTACACCTTC. Supplemented by reference TRBV5-1 and TRBJ1-2, the full variable domain reads KAGVTQTPRYLIKTRGQQVTLSCSPISGHRSVSWYQQTPGQGLQFLFEYFSETQRNKGNFPGRFSGRQFSNSRSEMNVSTLELGDSALYLCASSPDSYGYTFGSGTRLTVV.

This chain links TRBV7-8 with TRBJ2-7; D ambiguous. CDR3 length: 16 amino acids. Trimming removed 1 base from V and 2 bases from J, with 15 bases in between. The germline V gene encodes CDR1 SGHVS and CDR2 FQNEAQ. CDR3 in amino acids: CASSLVLDTAAYEQYF. In nucleotides, the CDR3 is TGTGCCAGCAGCTTAGTCCTCGACACCGCCGCCTACGAGCAGTACTTC.

J is TRBJ1-3 and V is TRBV5-6; 7 nucleotides align to TRBD1. V gave up 1 base and J gave up 4 bases; unmatched junction bases: 5. The CDR3 is made up of 15 amino acids. CDR1 is SGHDT, CDR2 YYEEEE, per germline. CDR3 in amino acids: CASSLKGAFGNTIYF. Here the CDR3 DNA reads TGTGCCAGCAGCTTGAAGGGGGCGTTCGGAAACACCATATATTTT.

The J gene is TRBJ2-3, the V gene TRBV27; a weak D match, TRBD1 (5 bases). This CDR3 spans 19 amino acids. CDR1 is MNHEY, CDR2 SMNVEV, per germline (reference sequence). Trimming shortened V by 2 bases and J by 7 bases, and 28 bases separated the two germline ends. CDR3 in DNA: TGTGCCAGCAGTTTAACGGCTTCATCAGGCTCATTCCGACAGAATACGCAGTATTTT. Translating gives CASSLTASSGSFRQNTQYF.

This sequence joins TRBV5-4 and TRBJ2-3; D might be TRBD1 (6 bases). Germline assignment: CDR1 SGHNT and CDR2 YYREEE (reference sequence). V was clipped by 1 base and J by 4 bases, with 22 bases between them. The CDR3 has 18 residues. CDR3 loop: CASSLKFAAGVSSDTQYF. The CDR3 coding sequence is TGTGCCAGCAGCTTGAAGTTCGCCGCAGGGGTATCGTCAGATACGCAGTATTTT.

The chain recombines TRBV9 with TRBJ1-5; D gene uncertain. The V and J ends lost 2 bases and 6 bases respectively, with 12 bases between them. The germline V gene has CDR1 SGDLS and CDR2 YYNGEE. The CDR3 has 14 residues. CDR3 in DNA: TGTGCCAGCAGCGTCGGTGAGGGCGGTCAGCCCCAGCATTTT. Translated, it gives CASSVGEGGQPQHF.

The chain couples TRBV4-1 to TRBJ2-3; D not resolved. The CDR3 runs to 15 residues. V was shortened by 1 base and J by 6 bases, with 14 bases between the two germline ends. Per germline, CDR1 MGHRA and CDR2 YSYEKL. CDR3 coding DNA: TGCGCCAGCAGCCAAGGGCACGGTCTTGGGGATACGCAGTATTTT. Its protein is CASSQGHGLGDTQYF.

The CDR3 protein is CASNSGRAPNEQFF. The CDR3 nucleotides are TGTGCCAGCAATAGCGGGAGGGCCCCCAATGAGCAGTTCTTC. The gene calls are TRBV2 and TRBJ2-1, with 11 bases matching TRBD2. The CDR3 has 14 residues. CDR1 is SNHLY, CDR2 FYNNEI, per germline. V dropped 7 bases and J dropped 6; count of bases not matched to a gene: 5. Filled out from reference TRBV2 and TRBJ2-1, the complete variable domain reads EPEVTQTPSHQVTQMGQEVILRCVPISNHLYFYWYRQILGQKVEFLVSFYNNEISEKSEIFDDQFSVERPDGSNFTLKIRSTKLEDSAMYFCASNSGRAPNEQFFGPGTRLTVL.

The V gene is TRBV6-5, the J gene TRBJ1-4; maybe TRBD1 (5 bases). V dropped 8 bases and J dropped 7 bases, with 14 bases sitting between them. Per germline, CDR1 MNHEY and CDR2 SVGAGI. This CDR3 is built from 13 residues. The CDR3 loop reads CASRSGHGEKLFF. CDR3 DNA sequence: TGTGCCAGCCGTTCGGGGCACGGTGAAAAACTGTTTTTT.

As for this clone: At one of its ends the junction is not consistent with the germline gene, which may arise from a read error. CDR3: CAGSPGTGLEQYF. The CDR3 DNA reads as TGTGCCGGCAGTCCCGGGACAGGGCTTGAGCAGTACTTC. The V call is TRBV2, the J call TRBJ2-7; 9 bases are a match to TRBD1. CDR1 is SNHLY, CDR2 FYNNEI, per germline. The CDR3 extends over 13 amino acids. The full variable domain, in which reference TRBV2 and TRBJ2-7 provide the parts outside the CDR3, is EPEVTQTPSHQVTQMGQEVILRCVPISNHLYFYWYRQILGQKVEFLVSFYNNEISEKSEIFDDQFSVERPDGSNFTLKIRSTKLEDSAMYFCAGSPGTGLEQYFGPGTRLTVT.

This clone appeared once. This chain links TRBV5-4 with TRBJ2-5, with 9 positions matching TRBD1. The V and J ends lost 3 bases and 4 bases, in that order; junction bases with no gene match: 10. The CDR3 loop spans 16 amino acids. Looked up from germline, CDR1 is SGHNT and CDR2 is YYREEE (reference sequence). In DNA form, the CDR3 reads TGTGCCAGCAGCTATCTCCGGGACAGGGATGTAGAGACCCAGTACTTC. Protein sequence: CASSYLRDRDVETQYF. Using reference TRBV5-4 and TRBJ2-5 for the parts outside the CDR3, the full variable domain is ETGVTQSPTHLIKTRGQQVTLRCSSQSGHNTVSWYQQALGQGPQFIFQYYREEENGRGNFPPRFSGLQFPNYSSELNVNALELDDSALYLCASSYLRDRDVETQYFGPGTRLLVL.

The chain employs TRBV28 and TRBJ2-7; D possibly corresponds to TRBD2 (5 bases). Germline values: CDR1 MDHEN, CDR2 SYDVKM. CDR3 length: 13 residues. With 5 bases removed from V and 4 bases from J, the gap between germline ends came to 12 bases. The CDR3 region is CASSTGKDYEQYF. In nucleotides, the CDR3 is TGTGCCAGCAGTACCGGGAAGGATTACGAGCAGTACTTC.

The chain carries TRBV10-2 and TRBJ2-2, with a weak D call TRBD1 (6 bases). The CDR3 runs 14 residues. V gave up 7 bases and J gave up 1 base, with 10 bases separating them. Germline V lookup: CDR1 WSHSY, CDR2 SAAADI. The DNA of the CDR3 is TGCGCCAGCAAGGCACAGGGGAACACCGGGGAGCTGTTTTTT. Protein product: CASKAQGNTGELFF.

The chain links TRBV27 to TRBJ1-2; 9 bases are a match to TRBD1. V was clipped by 8 bases and J by 1 base; unmatched bases: 8. The CDR3 is made up of 15 amino acids. The germline V gene has CDR1 MNHEY and CDR2 SMNVEV (reference sequence). The CDR3 sequence: CASGPPGQGNYGYTF. CDR3 coding DNA: TGTGCCAGCGGTCCCCCGGGACAGGGTAACTATGGCTACACCTTC.

This CDR3 reads CACTLGRHPTTEAFF. The CDR3 region has the DNA TGTGCCTGTACTCTAGGAAGGCACCCGACCACTGAAGCTTTCTTT. The V gene is TRBV30, the J gene TRBJ1-1; D remains ambiguous. Trimming cost V 6 bases and J 4 bases, with 21 bases left between them. Germline lookup yields CDR1 GTSNPN and CDR2 SVGIG (reference sequence). The CDR3 contains 15 residues.

CDR3: CASSIQGGGADTQYF. The DNA of the CDR3 is TGTGCCAGTTCAATACAGGGGGGAGGCGCAGATACGCAGTATTTT. This rearrangement joins TRBV27 to TRBJ2-3, with TRBD1 matching 8 bases. V shed 9 bases and J 4 bases; nucleotides not matched to a gene: 12. Germline V CDR1 and CDR2: MNHEY, SMNVEV (reference sequence). The CDR3 runs to 15 residues.